This T cell receptor (beta chain) emerged from a study of blood T cell repertoires in COVID-19 (dated by TCRdb to 2018 to 2021). Background for the entire study: Samples from collaborators originated in the United States, Italy and Spain and spanned both the acute and convalescent phases of COVID-19. The prospective study material was composed of cDNA or gDNA derived from T cells, B-cell-depleted T cells, or PBMCs. Where HLA class I and class II types were available, the types were taken from metadata supplied by the sample provider, not from assay-based typing. Subjects who had been exposed to COVID-19, were actively infected with it, or had recovered from it provided the deeply sampled blood TCRbeta repertoires that made up the dataset. The repertoires were made available in a free public database intended to serve as a resource for research on the immune response to SARS-CoV-2. Sample metadata almost always included a de-identified subject ID, COVID-19 status, age in years and sex. Samples came from the ongoing ImmuneRACE study (first 160 participants) plus 1,254 subjects from 6 global collaborators.

This clone was picked up one time. It lacks a known antigen. Per-base qualities were not stored, and no clone one base away is much larger. The germline V end is reduced by 10 bases and the J end by 1 base; junction bases left unmatched: 7. The CDR3 runs 14 amino acids, cysteine and phenylalanine included. Just CDR3 DNA is preserved here, 42 bases in frame from base 1. CDR1 LNHDA and CDR2 SQIVND are derived from the germline V gene (reference sequence). Participants in the prospective study were aged roughly 18 to 95 years, lived in 20 to 25 United States geographic areas, and enrolled through a virtual design. In the prospective study, participants were assigned to cohorts based on the clinical history participants reported in a screening survey and a study questionnaire. For ImmuneRACE Cohort 3, a participant was defined as recovered based on two consecutive negative NP/OP PCR tests, clearance by a healthcare professional, or resolution of symptoms. Mobile phlebotomists in the prospective study collected whole blood, serum and a nasopharyngeal or oropharyngeal swab from every participant. Prospective study participants could optionally give additional blood draws and questionnaires over an approximately two-month period. Before DNA extraction, prospective study blood samples were shipped either frozen or at room temperature.

Overall study outcomes, separate from this receptor: The amount of clinical and demographic metadata varied by source and participant and was provided uncurated.

The immunoSEQ Assay, a bias-controlled multiplex PCR, was used to amplify TCRbeta CDR3 regions from genomic DNA. On the study's bioinformatics: Nucleated cell counts per sample were estimated from amplification of reference gene primers within the assay. To quantify the absolute abundance of each unique TCRbeta CDR3 rearrangement, sequence reads were collapsed and filtered. For each sample, productive Simpson clonality was calculated by taking the square root of Simpson's diversity index across productive rearrangements. The table was pulled from immuneACCESS by TCRdb, which kept in-frame rearrangements only. Such tables lose some clones; where checked, under half of the loss comes from unresolved V genes, and the rest has no known cause. V, J and clone size are taken as reported in that table, and D and trimming were inferred from the DNA itself. The sample data list over 300,000 clones, and about 85% of these were observed just once. Of the sample, approximately 5% falls within the top ten clones.

The sequence was collected from a woman aged 30 to 39 who had recovered from COVID-19. The sequenced sample consisted of PBMCs or T cells enriched from blood (not recorded which). The rearranged chain carries TRBV19 and TRBJ2-1, with 7 bases aligning to TRBD1. The nucleotide sequence reads TGTGCCACTAGACAGGGTAGTTCCTACAATGAGCAGTTCTTC. It translates to CATRQGSSYNEQFF.